These 5 T cell receptor beta chains share one sample of origin, sequenced in a study of PD-1 blockade in classical Hodgkin lymphoma (dated by TCRdb to the early 2020s). The sample's time point, from its label and the paper: cycle 4 day 1 (C4D1), after around six weeks of nivolumab. Relapse after autologous stem cell transplantation had occurred in all trial patients, and cohorts A, B and C were distinguished by prior brentuximab vedotin exposure. Library preparation was by the immunoSEQ multiplex PCR assay. TCRdb re-hosts the immuneACCESS table, in-frame sequences only. Its copies lack some clones; in the studies checked, an unresolved V gene accounts for under half of them, and the cause for the rest is not known. This sample has about 96,000 clones in its table, and roughly 91% of those were observed once. The ten largest clones represent roughly 2% of the sample. Sequencing used peripheral blood mononuclear cells (PBMCs), obtained before the fourth cycle of nivolumab. The receptors derive from a human donor with classical Hodgkin lymphoma.

The J gene is TRBJ1-1, the V gene TRBV30; 11 nucleotides agree with TRBD1. Germline assignment: CDR1 GTSNPN and CDR2 SVGIG (reference sequence). The CDR3 has 16 amino acids. The trim removed 2 bases at V and 10 bases at J, leaving 15 bases unmatched. The CDR3 region is CAWSPGTGGGSVRAFF. The CDR3, as DNA: TGTGCCTGGAGTCCGGGGACAGGGGGTGGCTCAGTTAGAGCTTTCTTT.

Points on this clone: Other DNA variants within this sample encode the same CDR3. The chain is built from TRBV27 and TRBJ2-5; D gene unclear. CDR1 is MNHEY and CDR2 is SMNVEV in the germline V gene (reference sequence). The V and J ends lost 3 bases and 1 base respectively, with 0 bases between them. This CDR3 is 11 amino acids long. Here the CDR3 reads CASSFQETQYF. The CDR3 DNA follows: TGTGCCAGCAGTTTCCAAGAGACCCAGTACTTC.

This clone showed up just once. This chain uses TRBV5-4 with TRBJ1-1, with D unresolved. Trimming removed 5 bases at V and 5 bases at J, with 13 bases between. The CDR3 loop spans 13 amino acids. Germline V gene sequence: CDR1 SGHNT, CDR2 YYREEE (reference sequence). The chain's CDR3 is CASSYDRSTEAFF. The CDR3 nucleotides are TGTGCCAGCAGTTATGACCGGAGTACTGAAGCTTTCTTT.

The rearrangement links TRBV2 to TRBJ2-2, with 9 positions matching TRBD1. V was pared by 3 bases and J by 9 bases, with 5 bases of the junction left unmatched. The CDR3 is 14 amino acids. Germline lookup yields CDR1 SNHLY and CDR2 FYNNEI. The CDR3 coding sequence is TGTGCCAGCAGTGACTGGACAGGGGAAAGGGAGCTGTTTTTT. Translated: CASSDWTGERELFF.

This clone showed up just once. The chain has TRBV28 and TRBJ2-1, with 12 bases that match TRBD2. V dropped 5 bases and J dropped 2; count of bases not matched to a gene: 7. Germline V gene data show CDR1 as MDHEN and CDR2 as SYDVKM. There are 17 residues in the CDR3. The CDR3 protein is CASSAGLAGHTYNEQFF. CDR3 coding DNA: TGTGCCAGCAGTGCAGGACTAGCGGGACACACCTACAATGAGCAGTTCTTC.